These 4 T cell receptor beta chains share one sample of origin, sequenced in a study of breast tumors, draining lymph nodes, adjacent tissues (dated by TCRdb to the mid-2010s). Library prep was done by multiplex PCR. Instrument used: Illumina HiSeq 2000. The raw public data were reprocessed by TCRdb itself: fastp quality trimming at Q25, MiXCR clonotype calling, in-frame beta chains only. Every entry covers one CDR3 protein and lists the most common genes and DNA from its rows. This sample is represented by 200,000 or so distinct CDR3 sequences; over 25% of them were singletons. About 4.5% of the sample is taken by the ten largest. The axillary draining lymph nodes of breast cancer patients were the source of the lymph node samples. The sequencing sample was made of axillary lymph node tissue. These receptors came from a female donor with breast cancer. Some clones in this sample may be carry-over from other donors' samples.

A remark on this clonotype: This likely comes from a read error, as the CDR3 has no conserved phenylalanine or tryptophan at its end. The limits of the CDR3 on the DNA are not certain, so only TCRdb's listed CDR3 is given. The CDR3 loop is CAIRNRTENVPKT. The chain uses TRBV10-3 and TRBJ2-1; TRBD1 is taken as the D call from the table, unchecked against the DNA. The CDR3 has 13 amino acids, counting both end residues. CDR1 and CDR2 from the germline V gene are ENHRY and SYGVKD.

The chain recombines TRBV7-6 with TRBJ2-3; 10 nucleotides line up with TRBD2. This CDR3 contains 16 residues. V trimming: 5 bases; J trimming: 5 bases; junction bases outside the gene matches: 10. The germline CDR1 and CDR2 sequences are SGHVS and FNYEAQ. The CDR3 coding sequence is TGTGCCAGCAGCCCAAAATCTAGCGGGGGAATAGATACGCAGTATTTT. As protein: CASSPKSSGGIDTQYF.

This clonotype was seen ten or more times. The chain is built from TRBV28 and TRBJ1-2; D is possibly TRBD1 (5 bases). CDR1 and CDR2 from the germline V gene are MDHEN and SYDVKM. V was shortened by 8 bases and J by 4 bases, with 14 bases between the two germline ends. This CDR3 is 13 amino acids long. The CDR3, as DNA: TGTGCCAGCTGTGCGGGACGGGGCTATGGCTACACCTTC. It translates to CASCAGRGYGYTF.

The chain has TRBV12-3 or TRBV12-4 and TRBJ2-1, with D tentatively TRBD1 (6 bases). Between the trimmed V and J ends, which lost 10 bases and 1 base, there was a span of 17 bases. The CDR3 totals 15 residues. The CDR3 loop is CATSHRALSYNEQFF. DNA of the CDR3: TGTGCCACAAGTCACAGGGCTTTATCCTACAATGAGCAGTTCTTC.